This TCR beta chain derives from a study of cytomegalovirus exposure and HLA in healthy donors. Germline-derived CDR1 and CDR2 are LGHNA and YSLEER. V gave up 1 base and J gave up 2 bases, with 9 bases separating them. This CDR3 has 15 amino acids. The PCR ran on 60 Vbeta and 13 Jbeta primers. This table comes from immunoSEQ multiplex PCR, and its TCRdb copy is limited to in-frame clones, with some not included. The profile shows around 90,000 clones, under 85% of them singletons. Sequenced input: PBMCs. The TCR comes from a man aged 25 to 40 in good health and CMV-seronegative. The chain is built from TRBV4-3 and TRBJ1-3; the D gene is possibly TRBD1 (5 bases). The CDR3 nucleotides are TGCGCCAGCAGCCAAGGGCAGGGTACTGGAAACACCATATATTTT. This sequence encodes CASSQGQGTGNTIYF.